These T cell receptor beta chains were read from a single sample in a study of blood T cell repertoires in COVID-19. Method: immunoSEQ multiplex PCR; TCRdb's copy keeps in-frame clones and lacks some. The sample shows roughly 200,000 clones, less than 90% of them seen only once. Sequences were obtained from PBMCs or T cells enriched from blood (not recorded which). The receptors originated from a woman aged 50 to 60 in a cohort exposed to, infected with or recovered from COVID-19 (not recorded which). CDR3s include the opening cysteine and the closing phenylalanine or tryptophan. D genes are given only for firm matches. Part of the rows lack a size; the others show once, few, many or a class for expanded clones.

j_call: TRBJ2-5; clone_size: .; d_call: .; v_call: TRBV5-5; cdr3_aa: CASTFNPGATETQYF; cdr3_nt: TGTGCCAGCACGTTTAACCCAGGGGCCACAGAGACCCAGTACTTC
j_call: TRBJ2-1; clone_size: .; d_call: .; v_call: TRBV12-5; cdr3_aa: CASGLTLTAGGLGNEQFF; cdr3_nt: TGTGCTAGTGGTTTGACGCTTACGGCTGGGGGCCTTGGCAATGAGCAGTTCTTC
j_call: TRBJ2-1; clone_size: once; d_call: TRBD1; v_call: TRBV4-1; cdr3_aa: CASTGTGDNEQFF; cdr3_nt: TGCGCCAGTACCGGGACAGGGGACAATGAGCAGTTCTTC
j_call: TRBJ2-3; clone_size: .; d_call: TRBD2; v_call: TRBV7-8; cdr3_aa: CASSPVSGGADTQYF; cdr3_nt: TGTGCCAGCAGCCCGGTTAGCGGGGGGGCAGATACGCAGTATTTT
j_call: TRBJ1-2; clone_size: .; d_call: .; v_call: TRBV7-2; cdr3_aa: CASSSRGMGGYTF; cdr3_nt: TGTGCCAGCAGCTCGCGGGGAATGGGTGGCTACACCTTC
j_call: TRBJ1-4; clone_size: .; d_call: .; v_call: TRBV3-1/TRBV3-2; cdr3_aa: CASSQEGRRREKLFF; cdr3_nt: TGTGCCAGCAGCCAAGAAGGCAGGAGGCGTGAAAAACTGTTTTTT
j_call: TRBJ2-5; clone_size: once; d_call: .; v_call: TRBV2; cdr3_aa: CATKGEGEAQYF; cdr3_nt: TGTGCCACCAAGGGGGAGGGGGAGGCCCAGTACTTC
j_call: TRBJ1-5; clone_size: .; d_call: TRBD1; v_call: TRBV24-1; cdr3_aa: CATSDSQDRVRNQPQHF; cdr3_nt: TGTGCCACCAGTGATTCGCAGGACAGGGTGAGGAATCAGCCCCAGCATTTT
j_call: TRBJ1-2; clone_size: .; d_call: .; v_call: TRBV7-3; cdr3_aa: CASSMAGEANYGYTF; cdr3_nt: TGTGCCAGCAGCATGGCCGGGGAAGCTAACTATGGCTACACCTTC
j_call: TRBJ2-1; clone_size: few; d_call: .; v_call: TRBV4-1; cdr3_aa: CASSQVTGYNEQFF; cdr3_nt: TGCGCCAGCAGCCAAGTTACAGGGTACAATGAGCAGTTCTTC
j_call: TRBJ2-2; clone_size: .; d_call: TRBD1; v_call: TRBV7-3; cdr3_aa: CASSLIGGQIGELFF; cdr3_nt: TGTGCCAGCAGCTTAATTGGGGGACAGATCGGGGAGCTGTTTTTT
j_call: TRBJ2-7; clone_size: .; d_call: TRBD2; v_call: TRBV5-4; cdr3_aa: CASSLRGVYEQYF; cdr3_nt: TGTGCCAGCAGCTTGCGGGGGGTCTACGAGCAGTACTTC
j_call: TRBJ1-1; clone_size: few; d_call: TRBD1; v_call: TRBV6-5; cdr3_aa: CASSRGRTEAFF; cdr3_nt: TGTGCCAGCAGTAGGGGGCGGACTGAAGCTTTCTTT
j_call: TRBJ1-2; clone_size: .; d_call: TRBD1; v_call: TRBV7-9; cdr3_aa: CASSRRSPQGLSYGYTF; cdr3_nt: TGTGCCAGCAGCCGCCGGTCCCCACAGGGGCTTAGCTATGGCTACACCTTC
j_call: TRBJ1-2; clone_size: .; d_call: .; v_call: TRBV11-2; cdr3_aa: CASSPLGGDYGYTF; cdr3_nt: TGTGCCAGCAGCCCTCTAGGGGGTGACTATGGCTACACCTTC
j_call: TRBJ2-2; clone_size: once; d_call: TRBD1; v_call: TRBV30; cdr3_aa: CAWKRPGGANTGELFF; cdr3_nt: TGTGCCTGGAAGAGACCAGGGGGCGCAAACACCGGGGAGCTGTTTTTT
j_call: TRBJ2-3; clone_size: .; d_call: TRBD2; v_call: TRBV4-3; cdr3_aa: CASSQGASGGRGDTQYF; cdr3_nt: TGCGCCAGCAGCCAAGGGGCTAGCGGGGGCCGTGGGGATACGCAGTATTTT
j_call: TRBJ2-7; clone_size: .; d_call: .; v_call: TRBV4-3; cdr3_aa: CASSPSGTPSVIQYF; cdr3_nt: TGCGCCAGCAGCCCTTCCGGGACACCAAGCGTTATCCAGTACTTC
j_call: TRBJ2-1; clone_size: few; d_call: TRBD2; v_call: TRBV5-1; cdr3_aa: CASSVSSGGARNEQFF; cdr3_nt: TGCGCCAGCAGCGTATCTAGCGGGGGGGCCCGTAATGAGCAGTTCTTC
j_call: TRBJ1-6; clone_size: .; d_call: .; v_call: TRBV15; cdr3_aa: CATSRVLDGPYNSPLHF; cdr3_nt: TGTGCCACCAGCAGAGTCCTAGACGGCCCCTATAATTCACCCCTCCACTTT
j_call: TRBJ1-1; clone_size: .; d_call: .; v_call: TRBV9; cdr3_aa: CASSASPRTEAFF; cdr3_nt: TGTGCCAGCAGCGCCAGCCCGAGGACTGAAGCTTTCTTT
j_call: TRBJ2-1; clone_size: .; d_call: TRBD2; v_call: TRBV9; cdr3_aa: CASSVGTSGYNEQFF; cdr3_nt: TGTGCCAGCAGCGTAGGGACTAGCGGGTACAATGAGCAGTTCTTC
j_call: TRBJ1-5; clone_size: .; d_call: .; v_call: TRBV6-5; cdr3_aa: CASRNHRDGNQPQHF; cdr3_nt: TGTGCCAGCAGAAACCACAGGGATGGGAATCAGCCCCAGCATTTT
j_call: TRBJ2-4; clone_size: .; d_call: .; v_call: TRBV11-1; cdr3_aa: CASTYTGYGGIQYF; cdr3_nt: TGTGCCAGCACCTATACAGGTTATGGCGGCATTCAGTACTTC
j_call: TRBJ1-2; clone_size: few; d_call: TRBD1; v_call: TRBV5-4; cdr3_aa: CASSPGQGEGYTF; cdr3_nt: TGTGCCAGCAGCCCGGGACAGGGAGAAGGCTACACCTTC
j_call: TRBJ1-1; clone_size: .; d_call: .; v_call: TRBV5-5; cdr3_aa: CASSISRVREAFF; cdr3_nt: TGTGCCAGCAGCATATCCAGGGTGAGGGAAGCTTTCTTT
j_call: TRBJ1-2; clone_size: .; d_call: TRBD1; v_call: TRBV11-2; cdr3_aa: CASSRKPGQGPLYYGYTF; cdr3_nt: TGTGCCAGCAGCAGGAAACCGGGACAGGGTCCCCTTTACTATGGCTACACCTTC
j_call: TRBJ1-5; clone_size: .; d_call: TRBD1; v_call: TRBV7-2; cdr3_aa: CASSLFGQGGQPQHF; cdr3_nt: TGTGCCAGCAGCTTATTCGGACAGGGCGGTCAGCCCCAGCATTTT